There are a few counts of the clone carrying this T cell receptor (beta chain). CDR1 PRHDT and CDR2 FYEKMQ come from the germline V gene (reference sequence). The germline V and J ends were trimmed by 5 bases and 8 bases, with 15 bases remaining between them. The CDR3 contains 14 residues. What was amplified from RNA transcripts were TCR beta CDR3 regions. Primed by the HTBI set, a first-round RT-PCR was run on the TCR CDR3. TCRdb recomputed calls from the multiplex PCR reads with MiXCR, one row per CDR3 protein. The repertoire includes about 270,000 distinct CDR3 sequences, roughly 22% of them detected once, and approximately 60% sits in the top ten. This specimen comes from a study of T cells in Graves' hyperthyroidism and ophthalmopathy.

The material sequenced was blood. The V gene is TRBV13, the J gene TRBJ1-4; D unresolved. The sequence derives from a man aged 25-40 years with Graves' ophthalmopathy. The CDR3 here is CASSQASGGEKLFF. Here the CDR3 DNA reads TGTGCCAGCAGCCAAGCGTCAGGAGGAGAAAAACTGTTTTTT.